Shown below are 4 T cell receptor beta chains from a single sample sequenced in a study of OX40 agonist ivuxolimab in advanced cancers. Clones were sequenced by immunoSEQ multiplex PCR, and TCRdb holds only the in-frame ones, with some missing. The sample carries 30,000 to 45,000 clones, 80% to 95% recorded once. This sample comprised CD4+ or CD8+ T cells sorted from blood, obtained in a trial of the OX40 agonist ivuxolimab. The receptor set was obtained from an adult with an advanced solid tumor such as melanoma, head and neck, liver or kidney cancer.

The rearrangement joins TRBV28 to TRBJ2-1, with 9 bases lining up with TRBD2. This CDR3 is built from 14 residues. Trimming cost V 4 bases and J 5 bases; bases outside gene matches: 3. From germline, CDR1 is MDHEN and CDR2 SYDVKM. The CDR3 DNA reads TGTGCCAGCAGTTGGGCTAGCGGGGACAATGAGCAGTTCTTC. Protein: CASSWASGDNEQFF.

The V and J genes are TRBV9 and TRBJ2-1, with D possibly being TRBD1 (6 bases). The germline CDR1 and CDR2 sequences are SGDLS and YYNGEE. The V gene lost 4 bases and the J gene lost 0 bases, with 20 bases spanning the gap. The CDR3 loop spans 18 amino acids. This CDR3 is CASSPSSWQGSSYNEQFF. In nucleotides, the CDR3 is TGTGCCAGCAGCCCCAGTAGCTGGCAGGGGAGCTCCTACAATGAGCAGTTCTTC. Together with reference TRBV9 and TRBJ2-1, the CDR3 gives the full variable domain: DSGVTQTPKHLITATGQRVTLRCSPRSGDLSVYWYQQSLDQGLQFLIQYYNGEERAKGNILERFSAQQFPDLHSELNLSSLELGDSALYFCASSPSSWQGSSYNEQFFGPGTRLTVL.

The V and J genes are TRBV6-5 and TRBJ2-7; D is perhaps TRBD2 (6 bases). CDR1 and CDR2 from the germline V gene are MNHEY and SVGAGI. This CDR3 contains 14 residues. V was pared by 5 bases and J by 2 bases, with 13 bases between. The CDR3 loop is CASSRRDSPYEQYF. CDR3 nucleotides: TGTGCCAGCAGTAGACGGGACTCGCCCTACGAGCAGTACTTC.

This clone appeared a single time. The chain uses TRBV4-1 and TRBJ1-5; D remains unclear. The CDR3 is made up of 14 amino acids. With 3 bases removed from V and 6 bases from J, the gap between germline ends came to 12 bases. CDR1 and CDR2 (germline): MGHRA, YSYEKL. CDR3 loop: CASSHGLFTQPQHF. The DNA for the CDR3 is TGCGCCAGCAGCCACGGTCTCTTTACTCAGCCCCAGCATTTT.